This T cell receptor (beta chain) was recorded in a study of cytomegalovirus exposure and HLA in healthy donors. The PCR used 60 Vbeta and 13 Jbeta primers. Profiling relied on immunoSEQ multiplex PCR, and the TCRdb table lists in-frame clones only, not all of them. Among under 200,000 clones listed, around 75% were seen once. Remarks on this clone: Its antigen is not known.

Study results and limitations: Accurate prediction of most subjects' HLA-A and HLA-B alleles from TCR beta sequences was reported. In vitro data verified three CMV-associated chains as specific for CMV antigens. With DRB1 most and HLA-C fewest, TCR association rates differed between HLA loci in a later analysis.

Trimming shortened V by 0 bases and J by 1 base, and 9 bases separated the two germline ends. The CDR3 loop spans 15 amino acids. CDR1 MGHRA and CDR2 YSYEKL come from the germline V gene. The material sequenced was PBMCs. This receptor was obtained from a human donor in good health. V usage is TRBV4-1 and J usage is TRBJ1-1; D uncertain. CDR3 nucleotides: TGCGCCAGCAGCCAAGATCCCGCAGGGAACACTGAAGCTTTCTTT. This codes for CASSQDPAGNTEAFF.